The rows below give T cell receptor beta chains drawn from one sample of a study of spatial heterogeneity in lung cancer. From the 5' RACE reads, TCRdb called clonotypes with MiXCR, one entry per CDR3 protein. This table has roughly 54,000 distinct CDR3 sequences, roughly 7.2% appearing once. The sample here was PBMCs, taken at surgery. The source of these receptors is a female donor with early-stage non-small cell lung cancer. CDR3s include the opening cysteine and the closing phenylalanine or tryptophan. D genes are given only for firm matches. Clone size is not always given. Where it is, it says once, few, many or a class for expanded clones.

j_call	v_call	clone_size	d_call	cdr3_nt	cdr3_aa
TRBJ2-5	TRBV12-3/TRBV12-4	.	.	TGTGCCAGCAGTTCACAGGTGATCCAAGAGACCCAGTACTTC	CASSSQVIQETQYF
TRBJ1-4	TRBV4-3	many	.	TGCGCCAGCAGCCAAATTCCCGGATCAACTAATGAAAAACTGTTTTTT	CASSQIPGSTNEKLFF
TRBJ2-5	TRBV10-2	.	TRBD1	TGCGCCAGCAGTTCCGGGACAGGGGGCGTAGAGACCCAGTACTTC	CASSSGTGGVETQYF
TRBJ1-1	TRBV27	few	.	TGTGCCAGCAGTGTGACTTGGGACACTGAAGCTTTCTTT	CASSVTWDTEAFF
TRBJ2-5	TRBV4-1	many	.	TGCGCCAGCAGCCGGCTAGCGAAAGAGACCCAGTACTTC	CASSRLAKETQYF
TRBJ2-1	TRBV10-3	few	TRBD2	TGTGCCATCAGCGACGCGGGGGGCGCGAGGAGCTCCTACAATGAGCAGTTCTTC	CAISDAGGARSSYNEQFF
TRBJ2-2	TRBV20-1	few	TRBD1	TGCAGTGCTAGAGAGGACAGGGTGAGCGCCGGGGAGCTGTTTTTT	CSAREDRVSAGELFF
TRBJ2-7	TRBV5-4	.	.	TGTGCCAGCAGCTTGGGAGCAGGCTCTAACTACGAGCAGTACTTC	CASSLGAGSNYEQYF
TRBJ2-1	TRBV7-9	many	.	TGTGCCAGCAGCTCCATCCAGGGCCACTCCTACAATGAGCAGTTCTTC	CASSSIQGHSYNEQFF
TRBJ2-6	TRBV6-5	many	.	TGTGCCAGCAGGTCCCGCCCCGCTTCTGGGGCCAACGTCCTGACTTTC	CASRSRPASGANVLTF
TRBJ2-7	TRBV6-6	many	.	TGTGCCAGCAGCCCGGGACCGGATCGCTACGAGCAGTACTTC	CASSPGPDRYEQYF
TRBJ2-7	TRBV20-1	few	.	TGCAGTGCTAGATCTGGGAGTAGCTCCTACGAGCAGTACTTC	CSARSGSSSYEQYF
TRBJ2-5	TRBV13	many	TRBD2	TGTGCCAGCAGCTGGGCTAGCGGGGGGTTCCAAGAGACCCAGTACTTC	CASSWASGGFQETQYF
TRBJ2-7	TRBV28	.	TRBD2	TGTGCCAGCAGTGCTAGCGGGGGGGTCTACGAGCAGTACTTC	CASSASGGVYEQYF
TRBJ2-2	TRBV9	few	.	TGTGCCAGCAGTGCCCGAGACACCGGGGAGCTGTTTTTT	CASSARDTGELFF
TRBJ2-7	TRBV20-1	many	.	TGCAGTGCCGGGACTGCAACCTACGAGCAGTACTTC	CSAGTATYEQYF
TRBJ1-4	TRBV5-4	.	.	TGTGCCAGCAAGGGACGAGGCTCGAATGAAAAACTGTTTTTT	CASKGRGSNEKLFF
TRBJ2-7	TRBV6-5	many	TRBD2	TGTGCCAGCAGGGGGGTTGGAGCCGGGGGGTACGAGCAGTACTTC	CASRGVGAGGYEQYF
TRBJ2-7	TRBV5-1	.	TRBD1	TGCGCCAGCAGCTTGGGATCGGACAGGGTCCACGAGCAGTACTTC	CASSLGSDRVHEQYF
TRBJ2-5	TRBV7-2	.	.	TGTGCCAGCAGCCGGGACTTCAAAGAAGAGACCCAGTACTTC	CASSRDFKEETQYF
TRBJ2-1	TRBV18	.	TRBD1	TGTGCCAGCTCACCACGGGGACAGGGCTACAATGAGCAGTTCTTC	CASSPRGQGYNEQFF
TRBJ2-1	TRBV10-3	many	.	TGTGCCATCGGGGACAAGTTGGGCAATGAGCAGTTCTTC	CAIGDKLGNEQFF
TRBJ2-7	TRBV20-1	many	TRBD2	TGCAGTGCACGGAGCGGGGGGCCCTACGAGCAGTACTTC	CSARSGGPYEQYF
TRBJ1-4	TRBV4-3	few	.	TGCGCCAGCAGCCAAGATGTGGCAGCAACTAATGAAAAACTGTTTTTT	CASSQDVAATNEKLFF
TRBJ2-3	TRBV7-2	.	TRBD2	TGTGCCAGCAGCTTAGAAAGCGGGGGGCCCACAGATACGCAGTATTTT	CASSLESGGPTDTQYF
TRBJ2-3	TRBV11-2	few	.	TGTGCCAGCAGCTTAGAGGGGAGGACCCCGACATACACAGATACGCAGTATTTT	CASSLEGRTPTYTDTQYF
TRBJ1-5	TRBV2	.	.	TGTGCCAGCAGTGTTAGGGGGGACCAGCCCCAGCATTTT	CASSVRGDQPQHF
TRBJ1-1	TRBV20-1	few	TRBD1	TGCAGTGCTAATTTGGTTGCAGGGGGCCCGAACACTGAAGCTTTCTTT	CSANLVAGGPNTEAFF
TRBJ2-2	TRBV6-6	many	.	TGTGCCAGCAGGGCGGCTAGCACCGGGGAGCTGTTTTTT	CASRAASTGELFF
TRBJ1-5	TRBV20-1	.	TRBD1	TGCAGTGCTGCTTCAGGGGGTAACAATCAGCCCCAGCATTTT	CSAASGGNNQPQHF
TRBJ2-5	TRBV18	many	.	TGTGCCAGCTCACAAGGCTGGCGCGAAGAGACCCAGTACTTC	CASSQGWREETQYF
TRBJ2-1	TRBV11-1	once	TRBD1	TGTGCCAGCAGCTCCACAAGGACAGGGGGTCGTGAGCAGTTCTTC	CASSSTRTGGREQFF
TRBJ1-2	TRBV6-5	many	.	TGTGCCAGCAGTTACGGGCGGGGAGTAGACTATGGCTACACCTTC	CASSYGRGVDYGYTF
TRBJ1-6	TRBV10-3	few	TRBD1	TGTGCCATCAGTGAGTCCCAGAGACAGGGATCCTATAATTCACCCCTCCACTTT	CAISESQRQGSYNSPLHF
TRBJ2-1	TRBV3-1	few	.	TGTGCCAGCAGCCAAGCGGTGGGTAGTGAGCAGTTCTTC	CASSQAVGSEQFF
TRBJ1-5	TRBV29-1	many	.	TGCAGCGTCCTAGAGACAAATAGCAATCAGCCCCAGCATTTT	CSVLETNSNQPQHF
TRBJ2-7	TRBV30	many	TRBD1	TGTGCCTGGAGTTTGGACAGGGCCTACGAGCAGTACTTC	CAWSLDRAYEQYF
TRBJ2-5	TRBV7-9	few	.	TGTGCCAGCAGCCTCCTCCTCGGTGGTAACCACCAAGAGACCCAGTACTTC	CASSLLLGGNHQETQYF
TRBJ1-2	TRBV12-3/TRBV12-4	few	.	TGTGCCAGCAGTTTCACTCGCGGACAACTATATGGCTACACCTTC	CASSFTRGQLYGYTF
TRBJ2-2	TRBV10-3	.	.	TGTGCCATCAGTGAGAGAGACGGGGAGCTGTTTTTT	CAISERDGELFF
TRBJ2-5	TRBV21-1	.	.	TGTGCCAGCAGCCCCGGGCAAGAGACCCAGTACTTC	CASSPGQETQYF
TRBJ2-2	TRBV19	few	TRBD2	TGTGCCAGTAGTATAAGGGGGACTAGCGACACCGGGGAGCTGTTTTTT	CASSIRGTSDTGELFF